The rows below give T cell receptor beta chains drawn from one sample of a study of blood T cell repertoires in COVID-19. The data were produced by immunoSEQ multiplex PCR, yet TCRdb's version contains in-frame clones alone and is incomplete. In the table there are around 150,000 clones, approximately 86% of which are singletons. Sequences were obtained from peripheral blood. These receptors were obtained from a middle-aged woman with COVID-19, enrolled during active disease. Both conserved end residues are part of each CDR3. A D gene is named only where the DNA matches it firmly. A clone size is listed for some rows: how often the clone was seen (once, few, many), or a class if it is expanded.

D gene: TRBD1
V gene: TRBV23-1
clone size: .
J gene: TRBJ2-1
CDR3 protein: CASRGTGGHCEQFF
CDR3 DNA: TGCGCCAGCAGAGGGACAGGGGGCCACTGCGAGCAGTTCTTC

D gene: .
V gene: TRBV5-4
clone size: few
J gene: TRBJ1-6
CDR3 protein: CASSFINSPLHF
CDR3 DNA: TGTGCCAGCAGCTTTATAAATTCACCCCTCCACTTT

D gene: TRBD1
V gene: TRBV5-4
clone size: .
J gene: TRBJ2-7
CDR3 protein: CASSLPTGLSSYEQYF
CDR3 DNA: TGTGCCAGCAGCTTGCCGACAGGGCTGAGTTCCTACGAGCAGTACTTC

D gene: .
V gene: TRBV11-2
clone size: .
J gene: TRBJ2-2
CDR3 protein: CASSLFTGELFF
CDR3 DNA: TGTGCCAGCAGCCTATTCACCGGGGAGCTGTTTTTT

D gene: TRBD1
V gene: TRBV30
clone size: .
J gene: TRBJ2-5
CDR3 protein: CAWSPNPGQGLETQYF
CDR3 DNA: TGTGCCTGGAGTCCCAACCCGGGACAGGGGCTGGAGACCCAGTACTTC

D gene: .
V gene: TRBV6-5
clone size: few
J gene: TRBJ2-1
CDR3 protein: CASKRGNYNEQFF
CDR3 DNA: TGTGCCAGTAAACGCGGGAACTACAATGAGCAGTTCTTC

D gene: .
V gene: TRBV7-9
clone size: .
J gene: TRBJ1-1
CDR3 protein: CASSQEGRRAFF
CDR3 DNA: TGTGCCAGCAGCCAAGAGGGTAGGCGAGCTTTCTTT

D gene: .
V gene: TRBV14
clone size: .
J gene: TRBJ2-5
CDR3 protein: CASSQDRGRTQETQYF
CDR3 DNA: TGTGCCAGCAGCCAAGATCGGGGTCGAACTCAAGAGACCCAGTACTTC

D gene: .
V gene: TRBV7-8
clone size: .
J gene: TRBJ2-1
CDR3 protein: CASSPPVHEQFF
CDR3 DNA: TGTGCCAGCAGCCCTCCAGTCCATGAGCAGTTCTTC

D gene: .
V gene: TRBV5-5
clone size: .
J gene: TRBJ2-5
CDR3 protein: CASSLAGYQETQYF
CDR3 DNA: TGTGCCAGCAGCTTGGCGGGGTACCAAGAGACCCAGTACTTC

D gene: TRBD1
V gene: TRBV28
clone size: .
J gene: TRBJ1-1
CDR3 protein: CASSPPGQGAMRNTEAFF
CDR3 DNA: TGTGCCAGCAGTCCGCCGGGACAGGGGGCTATGAGGAACACTGAAGCTTTCTTT

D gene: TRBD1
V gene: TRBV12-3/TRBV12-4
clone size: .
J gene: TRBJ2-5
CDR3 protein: CASSRTGVETQYF
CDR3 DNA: TGTGCCAGCAGTCGGACAGGGGTAGAGACCCAGTACTTC

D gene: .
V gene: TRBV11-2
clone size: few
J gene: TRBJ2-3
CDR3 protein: CASSTGTIQITDTQYF
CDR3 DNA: TGTGCCAGCAGCACAGGGACTATTCAAATCACAGATACGCAGTATTTT

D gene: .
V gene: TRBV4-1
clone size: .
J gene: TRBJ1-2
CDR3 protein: CASSHQGNYGYTF
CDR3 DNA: TGCGCCAGCAGCCATCAGGGAAACTATGGCTACACCTTC

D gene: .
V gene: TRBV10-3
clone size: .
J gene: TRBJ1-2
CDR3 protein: CAISPGARVGGYTF
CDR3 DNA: TGTGCCATCTCTCCAGGGGCGCGAGTTGGTGGCTACACCTTC

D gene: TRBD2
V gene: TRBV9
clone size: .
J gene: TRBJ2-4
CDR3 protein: CASSPSVTSGSGRRGIQYF
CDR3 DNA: TGTGCCAGCAGCCCAAGCGTGACTAGCGGGAGCGGCCGCCGTGGGATTCAGTACTTC